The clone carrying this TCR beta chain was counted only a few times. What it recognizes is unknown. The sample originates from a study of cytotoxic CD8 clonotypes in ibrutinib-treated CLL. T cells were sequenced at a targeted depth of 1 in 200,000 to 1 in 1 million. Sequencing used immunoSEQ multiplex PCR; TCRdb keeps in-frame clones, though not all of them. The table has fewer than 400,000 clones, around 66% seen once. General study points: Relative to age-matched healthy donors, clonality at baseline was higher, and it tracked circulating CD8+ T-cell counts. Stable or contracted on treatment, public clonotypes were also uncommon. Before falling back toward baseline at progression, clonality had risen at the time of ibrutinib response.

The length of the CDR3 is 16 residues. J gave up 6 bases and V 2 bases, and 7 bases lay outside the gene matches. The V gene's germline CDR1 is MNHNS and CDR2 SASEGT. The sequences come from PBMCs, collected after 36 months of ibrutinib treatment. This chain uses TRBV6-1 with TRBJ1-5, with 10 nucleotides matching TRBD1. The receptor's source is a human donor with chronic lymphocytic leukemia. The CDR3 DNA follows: TGTGCCAGCAGTGAATGGCGGGACAGGGGACGTCAGCCCCAGCATTTT. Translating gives CASSEWRDRGRQPQHF.